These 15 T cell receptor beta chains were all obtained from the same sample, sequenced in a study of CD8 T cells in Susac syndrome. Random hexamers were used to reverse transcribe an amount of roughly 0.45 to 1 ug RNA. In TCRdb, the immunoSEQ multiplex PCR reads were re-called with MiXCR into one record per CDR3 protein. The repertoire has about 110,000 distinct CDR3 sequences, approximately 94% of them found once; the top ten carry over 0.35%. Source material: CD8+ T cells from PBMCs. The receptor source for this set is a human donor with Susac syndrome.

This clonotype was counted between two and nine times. The CDR3 DNA sequence: TGTGCCAGCAGCCCACTACAGGAAAAACTGTTTTTT. Translation: CASSPLQEKLFF. The chain links TRBV11-2 to TRBJ1-4; D ambiguous. V lost 5 bases to trimming and J lost 8 bases, with 9 bases between them. The CDR3 totals 12 residues. Germline-derived CDR1 and CDR2 are SGHAT and FQNNGV.

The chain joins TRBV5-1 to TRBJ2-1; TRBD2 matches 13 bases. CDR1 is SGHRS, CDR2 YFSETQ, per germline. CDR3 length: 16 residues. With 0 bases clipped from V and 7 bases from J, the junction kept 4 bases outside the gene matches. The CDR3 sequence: CASSLVGTSGKNEQFF. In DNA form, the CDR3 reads TGCGCCAGCAGCTTGGTGGGGACTAGCGGGAAGAATGAGCAGTTCTTC.

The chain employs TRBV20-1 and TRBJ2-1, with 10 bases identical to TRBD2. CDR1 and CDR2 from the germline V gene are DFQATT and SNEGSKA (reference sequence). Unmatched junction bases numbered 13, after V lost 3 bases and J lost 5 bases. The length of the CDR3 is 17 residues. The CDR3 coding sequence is TGCAGTGCTAGCGGTTGGGGAGCGGGGGGGCTCGACAATGAGCAGTTCTTC. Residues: CSASGWGAGGLDNEQFF.

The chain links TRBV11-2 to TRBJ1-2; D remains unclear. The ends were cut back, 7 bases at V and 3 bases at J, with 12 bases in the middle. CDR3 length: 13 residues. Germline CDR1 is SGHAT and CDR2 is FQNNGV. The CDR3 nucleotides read TGTGCCAGCACCTCAACGATGGACTATGGCTACACCTTC. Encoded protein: CASTSTMDYGYTF.

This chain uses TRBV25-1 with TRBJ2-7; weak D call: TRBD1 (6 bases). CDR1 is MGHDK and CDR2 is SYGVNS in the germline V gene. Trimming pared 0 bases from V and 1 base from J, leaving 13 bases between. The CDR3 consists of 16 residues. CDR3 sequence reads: CASSEYSQGRSYEQYF. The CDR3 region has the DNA TGTGCCAGCAGTGAATACAGTCAGGGGCGTTCCTACGAGCAGTACTTC.

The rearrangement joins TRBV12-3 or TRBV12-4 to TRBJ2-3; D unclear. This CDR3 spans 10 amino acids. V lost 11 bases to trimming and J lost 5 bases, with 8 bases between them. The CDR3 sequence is CASSLDTQYF. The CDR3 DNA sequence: TGTGCCTCGTCCCTAGATACGCAGTATTTT.

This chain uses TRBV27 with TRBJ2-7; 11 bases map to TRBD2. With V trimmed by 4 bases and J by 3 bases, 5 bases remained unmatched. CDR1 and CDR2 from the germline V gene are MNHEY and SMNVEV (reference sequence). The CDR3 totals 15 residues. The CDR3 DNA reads TGTGCCAGCAGTTCCGCTGGGACTAGCGGCTACGAGCAGTACTTC. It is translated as CASSSAGTSGYEQYF.

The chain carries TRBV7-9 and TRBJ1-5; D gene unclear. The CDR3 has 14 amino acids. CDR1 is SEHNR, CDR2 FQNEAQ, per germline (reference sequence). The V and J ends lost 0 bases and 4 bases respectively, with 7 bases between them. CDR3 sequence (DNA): TGTGCCAGCAGCTTAGCGCCCGGGAATCAGCCCCAGCATTTT. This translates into CASSLAPGNQPQHF.

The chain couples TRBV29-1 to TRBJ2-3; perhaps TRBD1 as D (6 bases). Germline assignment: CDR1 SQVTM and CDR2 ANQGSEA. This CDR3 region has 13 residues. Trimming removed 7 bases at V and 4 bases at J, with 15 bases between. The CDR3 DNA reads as TGCAGCGCCGCAGGGGTGATGGCAGATACGCAGTATTTT. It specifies CSAAGVMADTQYF.

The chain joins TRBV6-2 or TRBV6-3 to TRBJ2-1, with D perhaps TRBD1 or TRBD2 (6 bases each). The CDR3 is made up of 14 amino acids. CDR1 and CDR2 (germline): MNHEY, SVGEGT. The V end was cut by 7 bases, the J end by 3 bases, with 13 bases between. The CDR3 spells CASNFGGLYNEQFF. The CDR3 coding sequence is TGTGCCAGCAACTTTGGGGGGCTCTACAATGAGCAGTTCTTC.

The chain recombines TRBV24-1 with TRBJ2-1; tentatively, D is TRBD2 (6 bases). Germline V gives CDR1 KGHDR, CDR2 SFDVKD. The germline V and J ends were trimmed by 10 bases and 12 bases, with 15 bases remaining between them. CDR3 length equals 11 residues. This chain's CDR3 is CATTRRDRQFF. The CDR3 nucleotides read TGTGCCACAACACGGCGGGACCGGCAGTTCTTC.

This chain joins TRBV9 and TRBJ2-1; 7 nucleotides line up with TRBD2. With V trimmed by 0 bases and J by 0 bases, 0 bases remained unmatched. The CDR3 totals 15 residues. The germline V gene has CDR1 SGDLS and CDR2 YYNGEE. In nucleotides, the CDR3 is TGTGCCAGCAGCGTAGCGGGGGGCTCCTACAATGAGCAGTTCTTC. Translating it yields CASSVAGGSYNEQFF.

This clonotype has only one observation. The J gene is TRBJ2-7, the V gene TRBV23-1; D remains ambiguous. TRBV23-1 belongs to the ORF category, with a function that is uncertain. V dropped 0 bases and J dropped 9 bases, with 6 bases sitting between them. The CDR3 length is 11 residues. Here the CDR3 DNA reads TGCGCCAGCAGTCAATCCTCAGGGCAGTACTTC. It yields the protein CASSQSSGQYF.

The CDR3 DNA sequence: TGTGCCAGCAGTTTAGTGGGACAGGGTCCCTACGAGCAGTACTTC. It codes for CASSLVGQGPYEQYF. This sequence joins TRBV12-3 or TRBV12-4 and TRBJ2-7, with TRBD1 matching 9 bases. J gave up 2 bases and V 1 base, and 3 bases lay outside the gene matches. This CDR3 is 15 amino acids long.

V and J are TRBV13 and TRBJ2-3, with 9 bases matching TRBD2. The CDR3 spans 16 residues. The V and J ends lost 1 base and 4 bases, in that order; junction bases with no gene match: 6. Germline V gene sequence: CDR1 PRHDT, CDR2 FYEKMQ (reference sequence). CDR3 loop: CASSLVAGGPADTQYF. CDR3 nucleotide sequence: TGTGCCAGCAGCTTAGTGGCGGGGGGGCCAGCAGATACGCAGTATTTT. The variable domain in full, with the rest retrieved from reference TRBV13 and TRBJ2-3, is AAGVIQSPRHLIKEKRETATLKCYPIPRHDTVYWYQQGPGQDPQFLISFYEKMQSDKGSIPDRFSAQQFSDYHSELNMSSLELGDSALYFCASSLVAGGPADTQYFGPGTRLTVL.